These 30 T cell receptor beta chains share one sample of origin, sequenced in a study of blood T cells in healthy people across ages. A J-beta primer mix and a sample-barcoded 5' primer were used in a second PCR of about 6 to 12 cycles. TCRdb reprocessed the 5' RACE reads with MiXCR, giving one entry per CDR3 protein. The top ten hold 10% of the sample, which has about 840,000 distinct CDR3 sequences, just under 30% seen once. These same data were also listed under a study on T cells of mothers and their children.

The specimen was blood. The receptors shown here come from a woman in her thirties or forties in good health.

This clonotype was seen a handful of times. The J gene is TRBJ1-6, the V gene TRBV7-2; D remains unclear. Per germline, CDR1 SGHTA and CDR2 FQGNSA. Trimming left V 2 bases short and J 10 bases short, with 9 bases between. The CDR3 totals 13 residues. The CDR3 DNA sequence: TGTGCCAGCAGCTTAAAGGTGGGGTCACCCCTCCACTTT. It is translated as CASSLKVGSPLHF.

As to this clonotype: The junction shows a germline mismatch at one end, possibly a read error. The chain uses TRBV29-1 and TRBJ1-1; no clear D. The germline V gene has CDR1 SQVTM and CDR2 ANQGSEA. This CDR3 is built from 10 residues. The CDR3 here is CSAAELSIVF. CDR3 DNA: TGCAGCGCTGCCGAACTATCCATCGTCTTT.

This clonotype turned up a few times. The chain couples TRBV12-3 or TRBV12-4 to TRBJ2-1; 8 nucleotides align to TRBD2. CDR3 size: 18 residues. Losses at the gene ends were 5 bases for V and 0 bases for J; bases not matched to a gene: 12. DNA of the CDR3: TGTGCCAGCAGTCCTAGTTTAGCGGGGATCGCCTCCTACAATGAGCAGTTCTTC. Amino acid sequence: CASSPSLAGIASYNEQFF.

A few counts support this clonotype. One end of the junction is discordant with germline, which a read error may explain. The chain has TRBV27 and TRBJ2-7; D might be TRBD2 (6 bases). Germline V gene lookup returns CDR1 MNHEY and CDR2 SMNVEV (reference sequence). This CDR3 has 16 amino acids. CDR3 nucleotide sequence: TGTGCTAGCAGACCCGGACTATCGAGCTCCTACAATGAGCAGTACTTC. Translation: CASRPGLSSSYNEQYF.

The chain joins TRBV5-1 to TRBJ2-1; the D gene is possibly TRBD2 (5 bases). The CDR3 sequence is 15 residues long. The ends were cut back, 3 bases at V and 0 bases at J, with 10 bases in the middle. CDR1 and CDR2 from the germline V gene are SGHRS and YFSETQ. The CDR3 region has the DNA TGCGCCAGCAGCTGGACTGGAAGCTCCTACAATGAGCAGTTCTTC. It encodes CASSWTGSSYNEQFF. Full variable domain (missing parts from reference TRBV5-1 and TRBJ2-1): KAGVTQTPRYLIKTRGQQVTLSCSPISGHRSVSWYQQTPGQGLQFLFEYFSETQRNKGNFPGRFSGRQFSNSRSEMNVSTLELGDSALYLCASSWTGSSYNEQFFGPGTRLTVL.

V usage is TRBV4-1 and J usage is TRBJ2-1; D may be TRBD2 (5 bases). Judging by the DNA end, TRBJ2-7 fits better; the J call may be wrong. Germline V gives CDR1 MGHRA, CDR2 YSYEKL. The CDR3 is 15 amino acids. CDR3 amino acids: CASSQAGNSYNEQYF. In nucleotides, the CDR3 is TGCGCCAGCAGCCAAGCGGGGAACTCCTACAATGAGCAGTACTTC.

This clonotype was picked up many times. The rearrangement links TRBV4-1 to TRBJ1-2, with no clear D. The germline V gene has CDR1 MGHRA and CDR2 YSYEKL. V was shortened by 1 base and J by 6 bases, with 6 bases between the two germline ends. The CDR3 length is 12 residues. The CDR3 nucleotides are TGCGCCAGCAGCCAAGCTGGGGATGGCTACACCTTC. This translates into CASSQAGDGYTF.

This chain connects TRBV5-1 to TRBJ2-5, with 10 bases lining up with TRBD1. The CDR3 extends over 14 amino acids. Germline CDR1 and CDR2: SGHRS and YFSETQ. The V segment lost 3 bases and the J segment 5 bases; nucleotides outside the gene matches: 4. The CDR3 DNA follows: TGCGCCAGCAGCTCGGGACAGGGGATGGAGACCCAGTACTTC. Encoded protein: CASSSGQGMETQYF. Combining the CDR3 with reference TRBV5-1 and TRBJ2-5 gives the whole variable domain KAGVTQTPRYLIKTRGQQVTLSCSPISGHRSVSWYQQTPGQGLQFLFEYFSETQRNKGNFPGRFSGRQFSNSRSEMNVSTLELGDSALYLCASSSGQGMETQYFGPGTRLLVL.

A few counts support this clonotype. The rearrangement joins TRBV7-9 to TRBJ1-1; 7 nucleotides match TRBD1. Looked up from germline, CDR1 is SEHNR and CDR2 is FQNEAQ (reference sequence). There are 18 residues in the CDR3. V shed 0 bases, J shed 3 bases, and the junction held 13 bases outside the gene matches. The CDR3 sequence: CASSLAIGLGRGDTEAFF. For the CDR3, the DNA is TGTGCCAGCAGCTTAGCGATAGGACTCGGCAGGGGGGACACTGAAGCTTTCTTT.

This clonotype was observed a handful of times. CDR3 in DNA: TGTGCCAGCAACCTTAGCGGGGCTCAAGCAGAGACCCAGTACTTC. The encoded protein is CASNLSGAQAETQYF. This chain joins TRBV7-2 and TRBJ2-5; 8 positions agree with TRBD2. The CDR3 has 15 amino acids. The J segment lost 4 bases and the V segment lost 7 bases, leaving 11 bases of the junction unmatched. Germline loops: CDR1 SGHTA, CDR2 FQGNSA. The entire variable domain, with the rest obtained from reference TRBV7-2 and TRBJ2-5, is as follows: GAGVSQSPSNKVTEKGKDVELRCDPISGHTALYWYRQSLGQGLEFLIYFQGNSAPDKSGLPSDRFSAERTGGSVSTLTIQRTQQEDSAVYLCASNLSGAQAETQYFGPGTRLLVL.

This clonotype was detected a few times. This chain uses TRBV11-1 with TRBJ2-7; 10 positions agree with TRBD1. V shed 5 bases, J shed 3 bases, and the junction held 13 bases outside the gene matches. The CDR3 sequence is 17 residues long. In germline, CDR1 is SGHAT, CDR2 FQDESV (reference sequence). The CDR3 here is CASSPSWDRGEYYEQYF. CDR3 nucleotides: TGTGCCAGCAGCCCCAGCTGGGACAGGGGCGAATACTACGAGCAGTACTTC.

The V call is TRBV29-1, the J call TRBJ2-5, with D unresolved. V lost 6 bases and J 5 bases, leaving 10 bases between the germline ends. This CDR3 contains 11 residues. CDR1 and CDR2 from the germline V gene are SQVTM and ANQGSEA. In DNA, the CDR3 is TGCAGCGTATACTACCGGGAGACCCAGTACTTC. Its protein product is CSVYYRETQYF.

The gene calls are TRBV20-1 and TRBJ1-2; D ambiguous. The CDR3 totals 11 residues. Germline assignment: CDR1 DFQATT and CDR2 SNEGSKA (reference sequence). Trimming pared 3 bases from V and 7 bases from J, leaving 9 bases between. The CDR3 here is CSARATRGYTF. CDR3 nucleotide sequence: TGCAGTGCTAGGGCCACCCGTGGCTACACCTTC.

The V gene is TRBV20-1, the J gene TRBJ2-3, with 9 bases aligning to TRBD1. Germline lookup yields CDR1 DFQATT and CDR2 SNEGSKA (reference sequence). J lost 8 bases, V lost 6 bases, and 9 bases had no gene match. The CDR3 extends over 13 amino acids. The CDR3 spells CSAPGQGSTTQYF. The CDR3 nucleotides read TGCAGTGCCCCGGGACAGGGTAGTACTACGCAGTATTTT.

At least ten counts were recorded for this clonotype. The chain has TRBV3-1 and TRBJ1-5, with D unresolved. CDR3 length: 13 amino acids. CDR1 is LGHDT and CDR2 is YNNKEL in the germline V gene (reference sequence). Trimming stripped 0 bases from V and 7 bases from J, with 7 bases between. CDR3 residues: CASSQDYGQPQHF. The CDR3 nucleotides are TGTGCCAGCAGCCAAGATTACGGCCAGCCCCAGCATTTT.

The V gene is TRBV7-9, the J gene TRBJ2-6, with D hard to call. The ends were cut back, 4 bases at V and 0 bases at J, with 7 bases in the middle. Germline loops: CDR1 SEHNR, CDR2 FQNEAQ (reference sequence). This CDR3 contains 15 residues. The CDR3 region is CASSYQSSGANVLTF. The CDR3 DNA sequence: TGTGCCAGCAGCTATCAGAGCTCTGGGGCCAACGTCCTGACTTTC.

The chain uses TRBV28 and TRBJ1-1; no clear D. V was clipped by 6 bases and J by 6 bases, with 17 bases between them. Germline-derived CDR1 and CDR2 are MDHEN and SYDVKM. The CDR3 runs 14 residues. CDR3 in amino acids: CASRNAVRFAEAFF. CDR3 coding DNA: TGTGCCAGCAGAAACGCGGTGCGTTTCGCTGAAGCTTTCTTT.

The gene calls are TRBV7-2 and TRBJ2-1, with D perhaps assigned TRBD1 or TRBD2 (5 bases each). The germline V gene has CDR1 SGHTA and CDR2 FQGNSA. Trimming pared 5 bases from V and 3 bases from J, leaving 14 bases between. This CDR3 region has 15 residues. The CDR3 spells CASSATGTDYNEQFF. The CDR3 DNA reads as TGTGCCAGCAGCGCCACCGGGACGGACTACAATGAGCAGTTCTTC.

The V gene is TRBV29-1, the J gene TRBJ1-2, with D tentatively TRBD1 (5 bases). This CDR3 is 15 amino acids long. V gave up 5 bases and J gave up 1 base, with 17 bases separating them. Germline loops: CDR1 SQVTM, CDR2 ANQGSEA. DNA of the CDR3: TGCAGCGTTCGGCCGAGTGGGGCCCTTAACTATGGCTACACCTTC. Amino acids: CSVRPSGALNYGYTF.

This clonotype was picked up one time. One end of the junction varies from germline; a read error may be responsible. CDR3 sequence (DNA): TGTGCCAGCAGCCCACTAAAGACACAGGGCCGGGGTTACAATAAGCAGTTCTTC. Translating it yields CASSPLKTQGRGYNKQFF. The chain is built from TRBV11-2 and TRBJ2-1; D might be TRBD1 (6 bases). CDR1 is SGHAT and CDR2 is FQNNGV in the germline V gene. The CDR3 runs to 18 residues.

Only one count was recorded for this clonotype. A read error may explain this, as a much larger clone is one base away. The genes are TRBV6-5 and TRBJ2-5; 7 nucleotides line up with TRBD1. This CDR3 has 12 amino acids. Germline V lookup: CDR1 MNHEY, CDR2 SVGAGI. CDR3 nucleotides: TGTGCCAGCCGGGACAGCCAAGAGAGCCAGTACTTC. It is translated as CASRDSQESQYF.

The chain combines TRBV29-1 with TRBJ2-3; possibly TRBD2 for D (5 bases). The CDR3 spans 13 residues. Germline values: CDR1 SQVTM, CDR2 ANQGSEA. V was shortened by 1 base and J by 2 bases, with 7 bases between the two germline ends. CDR3 nucleotides: TGCAGCGTTGAAGTCGGGGTCACAGATACGCAGTATTTT. Its protein is CSVEVGVTDTQYF.

The table lists this clonotype with many counts. In DNA, the CDR3 is TGTGCCAGCACCTACGGGAGCTTCAATGGCTACACCTTC. This encodes CASTYGSFNGYTF. The chain recombines TRBV28 with TRBJ1-2, with unresolved D. Germline V gene lookup returns CDR1 MDHEN and CDR2 SYDVKM. There are 13 residues in the CDR3. Deletions cut 7 bases from V and 6 bases from J, with 15 bases between.

The genes are TRBV20-1 and TRBJ1-4; possible D gene TRBD1, 6 bases. V was clipped by 3 bases and J by 8 bases, with 10 bases between them. This CDR3 has 12 amino acids. Germline V gene data show CDR1 as DFQATT and CDR2 as SNEGSKA (reference sequence). CDR3 region: CSARGTGEKLFF. The CDR3 DNA reads as TGCAGTGCTAGGGGAACAGGGGAAAAACTGTTTTTT.

V and J are TRBV28 and TRBJ1-1, with D maybe TRBD1 (5 bases). Trimming took 8 bases from V and 8 from J, leaving 21 bases between them. Germline CDR1 MDHEN, CDR2 SYDVKM. The CDR3 length is 14 residues. The CDR3 protein is CASHLPGRGMEAFF. DNA for the CDR3: TGTGCCAGCCACCTTCCGGGGCGAGGGATGGAAGCTTTCTTT.

The chain has TRBV10-3 and TRBJ1-1, with D possibly matching TRBD1 (5 bases). Trimming took off 0 bases at V and 1 base at J, with 6 bases between the two ends. Germline CDR1 ENHRY, CDR2 SYGVKD. The CDR3 runs to 14 residues. The CDR3 sequence is CAISESTANTEAFF. CDR3 nucleotides: TGTGCCATCAGTGAGTCGACAGCGAACACTGAAGCTTTCTTT.

CDR3: CASSLRGTGAYGYTF. The CDR3, as DNA: TGCGCCAGCAGCTTACGGGGGACGGGGGCCTATGGCTACACCTTC. This chain uses TRBV5-1 with TRBJ1-2; possible D gene TRBD1, 6 bases. This CDR3 spans 15 amino acids. Germline CDR1 reads SGHRS; CDR2 reads YFSETQ. The V and J ends lost 2 bases and 4 bases respectively, with 15 bases between them.

The chain carries TRBV6-5 and TRBJ1-2; no firm D call. The CDR3 totals 13 residues. Per the germline V gene, CDR1 is MNHEY and CDR2 is SVGAGI. V lost 6 bases to trimming and J lost 0 bases, with 8 bases between them. The CDR3, as DNA: TGTGCCAGCAGGACCCAGTCTAACTATGGCTACACCTTC. It is translated as CASRTQSNYGYTF.

This clonotype was seen more than once but under ten times. A junction end diverges from the germline sequence, so it may reflect a read error. The chain links TRBV12-3 or TRBV12-4 to TRBJ2-6; D remains unclear. The CDR3 runs to 14 residues. The CDR3 is CASRQHSRANVLTF. The CDR3 DNA is TGTGCCAGCAGACAACACTCTAGGGCCAACGTCCTGACTTTC.

CDR3 region: CASRRTGGDETQYF. CDR3 nucleotides: TGTGCCAGCAGAAGGACAGGGGGCGATGAGACCCAGTACTTC. This sequence joins TRBV5-5 and TRBJ2-5; 11 nucleotides match TRBD1. The CDR3 consists of 14 residues. The V gene's germline CDR1 is SGHKS and CDR2 YYEKEE (reference sequence). The ends lost 5 bases at V and 5 bases at J; junction bases unmatched: 5.